What follows describes a single T cell receptor beta chain. The antigen remains unidentified. Per the authors' pipeline: Sequence data from immunoSEQ were junction-only and lacked quality scores; consequently, filtering differed. Profiled with immunoSEQ multiplex PCR; TCRdb holds only in-frame clones, not every one. The V and J calls and clone size are taken from that table; D and trimming were inferred from the DNA. The sample has under 2,500,000 clones, 90% to 97% seen once. This record belongs to a study of shared clonotypes between healthy human individuals. On the study more broadly: The study drew on a couple of women and a few men aged 18 to 49 as donors. Findings and caveats of the study: Sharing of clonotypes among donors was expected to vary with sequencing depth. Having only a few donors restricted how much genetic and exposure-history diversity was captured.

The length of the CDR3 is 14 residues. Germline V gives CDR1 SGHTA, CDR2 FQGNSA. V lost 2 bases and J lost 5, with 11 bases in between. J is TRBJ2-3 and V is TRBV7-2; D unresolved. The sequence was collected from a young man in good health. Sequencing input: naive CD4+ T cells sorted from blood. Indicated subset: CD45RA+ positively selected. CDR3 sequence reads: CASSLSPTQDTQYF. The CDR3 coding sequence is TGTGCCAGCAGCTTATCCCCCACGCAAGATACGCAGTATTTT.